The TCR beta chain described here comes from a study of T cells in Graves' hyperthyroidism and ophthalmopathy. Looking at the study overall: Peripheral blood specimens were obtained at initial diagnosis, prior to any treatment. Findings and caveats of the study: Among thyroid clonotypes expanded above 0.001, most also appeared in blood. A model of 13 V-J pairs discriminated ophthalmopathy from stable hyperthyroidism.

Using RNA transcripts as the source, TCR beta CDR3 regions were amplified. During a first-round RT-PCR of the TCR CDR3, the HTBI primer set was used. TCRdb analysed the multiplex PCR reads with MiXCR anew, one entry per CDR3 protein. This table has approximately 620,000 distinct CDR3 sequences, roughly a sixth appearing once. For this clonotype: Its cognate antigen is unknown.

Every diagnosis used clinical symptoms, serum thyroxine and TRAb, thyroid ultrasound and orbital computed tomography. The germline V and J ends were trimmed by 3 bases and 5 bases, with 7 bases remaining between them. This CDR3 has 12 amino acids. CDR1 ENHRY and CDR2 SYGVKD come from the germline V gene. J is TRBJ2-5 and V is TRBV10-3; possibly TRBD2 for D (6 bases). Material: blood. The TCR originated in a woman aged 40 to 55 with Graves' ophthalmopathy. CDR3 residues: CAISDRGETQYF. CDR3 bases: TGTGCCATCAGTGACCGGGGGGAGACCCAGTACTTC.